This T cell receptor beta chain stems from a study of T cell changes during pregnancy in multiple sclerosis. Per the germline V gene, CDR1 is GTSNPN and CDR2 is SVGIG (reference sequence). The CDR3 sequence is 14 residues long. Trimming took 0 bases from V and 2 from J; bases not matched to a gene: 3. Only in-frame clones appear in the TCRdb table, and some are missing; sequencing was by immunoSEQ multiplex PCR. The table includes tens of thousands of clones, approximately 92% detected once. The chain combines TRBV30 with TRBJ1-1; the match to TRBD1 covers 7 bases. Sequences were derived from peripheral blood, sampled in the third trimester of pregnancy. The receptor was derived from a female donor with multiple sclerosis, enrolled in a pregnancy study. The CDR3 protein is CAWSVQGLNTEAFF. CDR3 sequence (DNA): TGTGCCTGGAGTGTACAGGGGCTCAACACTGAAGCTTTCTTT. Supplemented by reference TRBV30 and TRBJ1-1, the full variable domain reads SQTIHQWPATLVQPVGSPLSLECTVEGTSNPNLYWYRQAAGRGLQLLFYSVGIGQISSEVPQNLSASRPQDRQFILSSKKLLLSDSGFYLCAWSVQGLNTEAFFGQGTRLTVV.